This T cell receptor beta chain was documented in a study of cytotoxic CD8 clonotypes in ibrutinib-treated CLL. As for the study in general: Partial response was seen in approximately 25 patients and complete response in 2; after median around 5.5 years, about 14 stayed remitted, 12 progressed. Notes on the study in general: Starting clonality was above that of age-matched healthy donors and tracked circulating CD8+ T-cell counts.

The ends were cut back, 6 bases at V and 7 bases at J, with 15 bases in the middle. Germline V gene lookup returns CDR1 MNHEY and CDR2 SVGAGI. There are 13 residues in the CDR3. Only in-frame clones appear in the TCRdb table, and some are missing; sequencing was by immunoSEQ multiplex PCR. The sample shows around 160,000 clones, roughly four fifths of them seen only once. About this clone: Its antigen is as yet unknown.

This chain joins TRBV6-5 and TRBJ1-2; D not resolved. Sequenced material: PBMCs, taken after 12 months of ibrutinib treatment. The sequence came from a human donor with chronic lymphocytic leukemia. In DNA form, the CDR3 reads TGTGCCAGCAGCCCCGGGAAAGTTTTTGGCTACACCTTC. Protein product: CASSPGKVFGYTF.